This T cell receptor beta chain was sequenced in a study of blood T cell repertoires in COVID-19. As for the study in general: COVID-19 samples from acute and convalescent phases originated in the United States, Italy and Spain. T cells, B-cell-depleted T cells, or PBMCs supplied cDNA or gDNA.

Authors' processing steps: By means of reference gene primer amplification, nucleated cell counts were estimated. Here immunoSEQ multiplex PCR was the method, and the copy in TCRdb shows in-frame clones only, minus some. D and trimming come from the DNA, and the V and J calls and clone size come from that table. The repertoire includes 110,000 to 150,000 clones, approximately 78% of them detected once, and about 4% sits in the top ten. The sequencing input was peripheral blood. The source of this sequence is a woman aged 80 or older with acute or convalescent COVID-19.

The chain's CDR3 is CASSQDYGGNSYEQYF. CDR3 DNA: TGTGCCAGCAGCCAAGACTATGGAGGGAACTCCTACGAGCAGTACTTC. V usage is TRBV14 and J usage is TRBJ2-7; tentative D call: TRBD2 (6 bases). Germline assignment: CDR1 SGHDN and CDR2 FVKESK. This CDR3 comprises 16 residues. Trimming cost V 0 bases and J 0 bases, with 12 bases left between them.